This TCR beta chain was captured in a study of blood T cell repertoires in COVID-19. Trimming removed 5 bases from V and 2 bases from J; junction bases left unmatched: 12. In germline, CDR1 is SGHRS, CDR2 YFSETQ. This CDR3 is 16 amino acids long. Original processing methods: Amplified reference gene primers provided the basis for estimating nucleated cell counts. Using immunoSEQ multiplex PCR, the repertoire was profiled, and TCRdb retains in-frame clones only, with some absent. The V and J calls and clone size come from that table; D and trimming were worked out from the DNA. The sample lists 150,000 to 200,000 clones; around 85% were seen once.

The material sequenced was peripheral blood. The TCR originated in an elderly woman with acute or convalescent COVID-19. The chain recombines TRBV5-1 with TRBJ1-1; 7 nucleotides agree with TRBD1. The CDR3 nucleotides read TGCGCCAGCAGACAAGGATACAGGGGAATTAACACTGAAGCTTTCTTT. It encodes CASRQGYRGINTEAFF.